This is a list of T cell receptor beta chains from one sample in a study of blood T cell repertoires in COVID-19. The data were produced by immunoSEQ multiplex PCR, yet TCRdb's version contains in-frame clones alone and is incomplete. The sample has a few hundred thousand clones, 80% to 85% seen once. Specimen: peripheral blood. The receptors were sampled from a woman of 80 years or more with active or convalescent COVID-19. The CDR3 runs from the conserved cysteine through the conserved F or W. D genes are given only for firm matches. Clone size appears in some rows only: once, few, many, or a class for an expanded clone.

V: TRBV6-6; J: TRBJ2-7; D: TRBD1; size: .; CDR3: CASRDRAGTGGGEQYF; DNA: TGTGCCAGCAGGGACCGTGCCGGGACAGGGGGTGGAGAGCAGTACTTC
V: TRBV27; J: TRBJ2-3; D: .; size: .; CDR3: CASSFEPRAPDTQYF; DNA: TGTGCCAGCAGTTTTGAACCGAGGGCCCCAGATACGCAGTATTTT
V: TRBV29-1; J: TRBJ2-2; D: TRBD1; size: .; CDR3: CSAQQGFGNTGELFF; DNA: TGCAGCGCACAACAGGGGTTCGGTAACACCGGGGAGCTGTTTTTT
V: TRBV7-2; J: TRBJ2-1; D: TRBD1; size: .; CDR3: CASSIGQGNYNEQFF; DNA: TGTGCCAGCAGCATAGGACAGGGAAACTACAATGAGCAGTTCTTC
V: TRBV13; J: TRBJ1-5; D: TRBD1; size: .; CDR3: CASSSNRGLSNQPQHF; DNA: TGTGCCAGCAGCTCGAACAGGGGGCTGAGCAATCAGCCCCAGCATTTT
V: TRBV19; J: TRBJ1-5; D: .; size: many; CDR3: CASSIQGPQPQHF; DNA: TGTGCCAGTAGTATACAGGGTCCTCAGCCCCAGCATTTT
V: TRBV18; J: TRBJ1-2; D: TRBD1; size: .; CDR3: CASSPQGQGFSNYGYTF; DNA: TGTGCCAGCTCACCACAGGGACAGGGTTTTAGTAACTATGGCTACACCTTC
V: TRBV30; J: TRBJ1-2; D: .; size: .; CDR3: CAWSPLGSNYGYTF; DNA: TGTGCCTGGAGCCCTCTGGGGAGTAACTATGGCTACACCTTC
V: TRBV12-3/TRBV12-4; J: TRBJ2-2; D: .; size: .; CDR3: CASSGQNTGELFF; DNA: TGTGCCAGCAGTGGCCAGAACACCGGGGAGCTGTTTTTT
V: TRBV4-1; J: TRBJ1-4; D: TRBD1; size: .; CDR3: CASTQQGSLYEKLFF; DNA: TGCGCCAGCACCCAACAGGGGTCATTGTATGAAAAACTGTTTTTT
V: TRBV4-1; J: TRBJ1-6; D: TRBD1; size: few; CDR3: CASSQEVGQGVPPLHF; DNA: TGCGCCAGCAGCCAAGAGGTGGGACAGGGCGTACCACCCCTCCACTTT
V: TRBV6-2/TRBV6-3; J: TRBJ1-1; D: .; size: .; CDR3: CASSSHMNTEAFF; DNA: TGTGCCAGCAGTTCCCACATGAACACTGAAGCTTTCTTT
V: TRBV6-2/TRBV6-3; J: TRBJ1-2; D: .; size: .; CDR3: CASSYSSVGYTF; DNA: TGTGCCAGCAGTTACTCTAGCGTTGGCTACACCTTC
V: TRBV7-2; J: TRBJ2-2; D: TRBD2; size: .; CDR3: CASSLEGTSELNTGELFF; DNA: TGTGCCAGCAGCTTAGAGGGGACTAGCGAGCTGAACACCGGGGAGCTGTTTTTT